Described below is a single T cell receptor (beta chain) sequence and its context. The data were produced by immunoSEQ multiplex PCR, yet TCRdb's version contains in-frame clones alone and is incomplete. Of around 63,000 clones in the sample, roughly 92% are singletons; the top ten hold roughly 2.7%. These data come from a study of T cell changes during pregnancy in multiple sclerosis. The source was peripheral blood, collected in the third trimester of pregnancy. The sequence was obtained from a female donor in good health, enrolled as a control in a pregnancy study.

CDR3 sequence: CASSERTGITEAFF. Here the CDR3 DNA reads TGTGCCAGCAGTGAGCGGACAGGGATCACCGAAGCTTTCTTT. V is TRBV6-1 and J is TRBJ1-1; 8 bases are a match to TRBD1. Germline V gives CDR1 MNHNS, CDR2 SASEGT. Trimming removed 3 bases from V and 8 bases from J; junction bases left unmatched: 8. The CDR3 sequence is 14 residues long.